This TCR beta chain is from a study of a mutant IDH1 vaccine in newly diagnosed glioma. Across the whole study: Patients began vaccination 4-6 weeks after radiotherapy alone, or with temozolomide cycles. Whole-study results and caveats: A vaccine-induced immune response developed in 93.3% of the patients.

About this clone itself: Antigen unknown.

Time point denoted: week 35, safety follow-up. Topical imiquimod was applied with each vaccine dose, which held 300 ug of mutant IDH1 20-mer peptide. The donors had new WHO grade 3 or 4 astrocytomas; these were IDH1-mutant and ATRX-lost. This CDR3 is 12 amino acids long. Trimming stripped 6 bases from V and 4 bases from J, with 12 bases between. Germline lookup yields CDR1 SQVTM and CDR2 ANQGSEA. Measured with immunoSEQ multiplex PCR; TCRdb has only the in-frame clones, and not every one. The sample yields 50,000 to 65,000 clones, about nine tenths seen once. The genes are TRBV29-1 and TRBJ1-1; weak D call: TRBD1 (6 bases). The receptor comes from a man aged 35 to 55 with glioma. The sequencing here drew on PBMCs, taken from a glioma patient whose treatment included an IDH1 peptide vaccine. The CDR3 loop reads CSVQQGRTEAFF. CDR3 bases: TGCAGCGTCCAACAGGGACGCACTGAAGCTTTCTTT.